This T cell receptor beta chain was profiled in a study of T cell changes during pregnancy in multiple sclerosis. This CDR3 comprises 12 residues. V was cut by 6 bases and J by 0 bases, with 5 bases left in between. The germline CDR1 and CDR2 sequences are ENHRY and SYGVKD. Clones were read by immunoSEQ multiplex PCR, and TCRdb kept only the in-frame ones, dropping some. The table includes approximately 40,000 clones, roughly 87% detected once. Sequences were derived from CD4+ T cells from peripheral blood mononuclear cells, sampled in the first trimester of pregnancy. This receptor was obtained from a female donor with multiple sclerosis, enrolled in a pregnancy study. This rearrangement joins TRBV10-3 to TRBJ1-1; D gene unclear. Here the CDR3 DNA reads TGTGCCATCAGCTCTATGAACACTGAAGCTTTCTTT. It specifies CAISSMNTEAFF.